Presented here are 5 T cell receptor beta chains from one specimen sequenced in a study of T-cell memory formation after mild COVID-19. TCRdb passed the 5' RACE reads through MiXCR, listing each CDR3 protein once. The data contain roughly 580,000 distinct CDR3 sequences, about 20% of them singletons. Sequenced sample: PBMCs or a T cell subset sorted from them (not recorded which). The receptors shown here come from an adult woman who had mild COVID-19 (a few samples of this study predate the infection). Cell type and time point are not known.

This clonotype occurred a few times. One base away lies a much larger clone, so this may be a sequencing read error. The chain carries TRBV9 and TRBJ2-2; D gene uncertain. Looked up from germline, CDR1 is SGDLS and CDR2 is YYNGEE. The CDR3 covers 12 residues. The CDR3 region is CARSVFIGELFF. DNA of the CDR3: TGTGCCAGAAGCGTATTTATCGGGGAGCTGTTTTTT.

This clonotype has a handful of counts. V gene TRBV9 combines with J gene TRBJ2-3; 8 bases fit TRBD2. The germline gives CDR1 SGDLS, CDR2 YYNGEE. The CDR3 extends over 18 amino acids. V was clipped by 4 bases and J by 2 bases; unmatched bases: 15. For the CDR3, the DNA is TGTGCCAGCAGCCCCCTCGGGGGGGTAGGACCCCCCACAGATACGCAGTATTTT. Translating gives CASSPLGGVGPPTDTQYF.

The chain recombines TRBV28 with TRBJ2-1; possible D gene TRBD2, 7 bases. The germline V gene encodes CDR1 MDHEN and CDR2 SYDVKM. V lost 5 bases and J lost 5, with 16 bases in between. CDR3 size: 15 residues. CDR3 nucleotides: TGTGCCAGCAGTGATGTGTGGGGGGGGCACAATGAGCAGTTCTTC. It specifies CASSDVWGGHNEQFF.

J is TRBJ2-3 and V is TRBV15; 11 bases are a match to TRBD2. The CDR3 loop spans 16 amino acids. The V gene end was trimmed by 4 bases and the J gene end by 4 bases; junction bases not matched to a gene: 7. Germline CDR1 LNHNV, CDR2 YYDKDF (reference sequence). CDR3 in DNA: TGTGCCACCAGCAAGGGGCTAGCGGGGGGAGCAGATACGCAGTATTTT. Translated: CATSKGLAGGADTQYF.

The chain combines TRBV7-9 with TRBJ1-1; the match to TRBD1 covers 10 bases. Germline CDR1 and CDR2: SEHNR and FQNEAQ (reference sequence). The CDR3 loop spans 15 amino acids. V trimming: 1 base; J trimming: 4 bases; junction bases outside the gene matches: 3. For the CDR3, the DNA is TGTGCCAGCAGCTTAGGGGACAGGGGAGGCACTGAAGCTTTCTTT. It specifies CASSLGDRGGTEAFF.